A selection of T cell receptor beta chains follows, all from one sample in a study of beta chain features in type 1 diabetes. Profiling relied on immunoSEQ multiplex PCR, and the TCRdb table lists in-frame clones only, not all of them. The sample contains about 240,000 clones, 14% of which appear only once. Sequenced material: naive CD4+ T cells from blood. Source of these receptors: a young man with type 1 diabetes. Both conserved end residues are part of each CDR3. D genes are given only for firm matches. Clone sizes are given selectively: once, few, many, or a class where the clone is expanded.

j_gene | d_gene | v_gene | abundance | CDR3aa | CDR3nt
TRBJ2-2 | TRBD1 | TRBV5-1 | NA | CASTPGTGFPGTGELFF | TGCGCCAGCACCCCCGGGACAGGGTTTCCGGGCACCGGGGAGCTGTTTTTT
TRBJ1-2 | TRBD1 | TRBV30 | NA | CAGPGTGDGYTF | TGTGCTGGTCCCGGGACAGGGGACGGCTACACCTTC
TRBJ2-7 | NA | TRBV10-3 | few | CAISESAGGEQYF | TGTGCCATCAGTGAGTCCGCAGGGGGGGAGCAGTACTTC
TRBJ1-5 | TRBD1 | TRBV2 | NA | CASSGQGYQPQHF | TGTGCCAGCTCTGGACAGGGATATCAGCCCCAGCATTTT
TRBJ2-3 | NA | TRBV11-2 | NA | CASSQGLPGGTDTQYF | TGTGCCAGCAGCCAGGGACTCCCCGGAGGCACAGATACGCAGTATTTT
TRBJ2-7 | NA | TRBV7-2 | NA | CASSSNRLTYEQYF | TGTGCCAGCAGTTCCAACAGGCTTACCTACGAGCAGTACTTC
TRBJ1-3 | NA | TRBV6-1 | NA | CASSEAQPSSGNTIYF | TGTGCCAGCAGTGAAGCGCAACCGAGCTCTGGAAACACCATATATTTT
TRBJ2-2 | TRBD2 | TRBV5-4 | NA | CASSLAGLAGGRGTGELFF | TGTGCCAGCAGCTTGGCCGGGCTAGCGGGAGGGCGGGGCACCGGGGAGCTGTTTTTT
TRBJ2-7 | TRBD1 | TRBV6-6 | NA | CASSSSGQRSYEQYF | TGTGCCAGCAGTTCCTCGGGACAGCGCTCCTACGAGCAGTACTTC
TRBJ2-5 | TRBD2 | TRBV7-2 | few | CASSSGRAGGQETQYF | TGTGCCAGCAGCTCCGGAAGGGCGGGAGGGCAAGAGACCCAGTACTTC
TRBJ1-1 | TRBD1 | TRBV9 | few | CASSARDRDGTEAFF | TGTGCCAGCAGCGCCCGGGACAGGGATGGCACTGAAGCTTTCTTT
TRBJ2-3 | TRBD1 | TRBV28 | few | CASRQGRDTQYF | TGTGCCAGCCGACAGGGGCGAGATACGCAGTATTTT
TRBJ1-6 | NA | TRBV5-1 | NA | CASSPAGQNSPLHF | TGCGCCAGCAGCCCCGCGGGCCAGAATTCACCCCTCCACTTT
TRBJ2-1 | TRBD2 | TRBV12-5 | NA | CASGLRTSGDEQFF | TGTGCTAGTGGTCTCCGGACTAGCGGCGATGAGCAGTTCTTC
TRBJ2-6 | TRBD2 | TRBV14 | NA | CASSQDGASGKGPAANVLTF | TGTGCCAGCAGCCAAGATGGGGCTAGCGGGAAAGGACCAGCGGCCAACGTCCTGACTTTC
TRBJ2-3 | NA | TRBV7-8 | NA | CASSLRDRSDTQYF | TGTGCCAGCAGCTTACGGGATAGGTCAGATACGCAGTATTTT
TRBJ2-7 | NA | TRBV19 | few | CASSRGQNYEQYF | TGTGCCAGTAGTCGCGGACAGAACTACGAGCAGTACTTC
TRBJ2-5 | TRBD2 | TRBV6-1 | NA | CASSEYVAGGYETQYF | TGTGCCAGCAGTGAATATGTAGCGGGAGGGTACGAGACCCAGTACTTC
TRBJ2-1 | TRBD1 | TRBV7-9 | NA | CASSPHIRTGGYNEQFF | TGTGCCAGCAGCCCCCACATCAGGACAGGGGGCTACAATGAGCAGTTCTTC
TRBJ1-2 | TRBD1 | TRBV5-6 | NA | CASSLGGTGANYGYTF | TGTGCCAGCAGCTTGGGAGGGACAGGAGCTAACTATGGCTACACCTTC
TRBJ2-5 | NA | TRBV11-3 | few | CASSWAGGGEETQYF | TGTGCCAGCAGCTGGGCAGGAGGGGGCGAAGAGACCCAGTACTTC
TRBJ2-1 | TRBD2 | TRBV5-1 | NA | CASSPGTSGYNEQFF | TGCGCCAGCAGCCCCGGGACTAGCGGATACAATGAGCAGTTCTTC
TRBJ1-1 | NA | TRBV2 | few | CASSGAISNTEAFF | TGTGCCAGCAGTGGCGCTATCTCGAACACTGAAGCTTTCTTT
TRBJ2-5 | TRBD1 | TRBV5-6 | NA | CASRRGQGRGQETQYF | TGTGCCAGCAGACGAGGACAGGGAAGGGGCCAAGAGACCCAGTACTTC
TRBJ2-5 | NA | TRBV7-9 | NA | CASSLSGETQYF | TGTGCCAGCAGCTTAAGCGGGGAGACCCAGTACTTC
TRBJ1-1 | NA | TRBV7-9 | NA | CASSASGDTEAFF | TGTGCCAGCAGCGCCTCGGGGGACACTGAAGCTTTCTTT
TRBJ2-7 | NA | TRBV4-1 | NA | CASSPLGLPTYEQYF | TGCGCCAGCAGCCCCCTGGGACTGCCCACCTACGAGCAGTACTTC
TRBJ2-1 | TRBD2 | TRBV6-5 | few | CASSYGLAGEHNEQFF | TGTGCCAGCAGTTACGGCTTAGCGGGAGAACACAATGAGCAGTTCTTC